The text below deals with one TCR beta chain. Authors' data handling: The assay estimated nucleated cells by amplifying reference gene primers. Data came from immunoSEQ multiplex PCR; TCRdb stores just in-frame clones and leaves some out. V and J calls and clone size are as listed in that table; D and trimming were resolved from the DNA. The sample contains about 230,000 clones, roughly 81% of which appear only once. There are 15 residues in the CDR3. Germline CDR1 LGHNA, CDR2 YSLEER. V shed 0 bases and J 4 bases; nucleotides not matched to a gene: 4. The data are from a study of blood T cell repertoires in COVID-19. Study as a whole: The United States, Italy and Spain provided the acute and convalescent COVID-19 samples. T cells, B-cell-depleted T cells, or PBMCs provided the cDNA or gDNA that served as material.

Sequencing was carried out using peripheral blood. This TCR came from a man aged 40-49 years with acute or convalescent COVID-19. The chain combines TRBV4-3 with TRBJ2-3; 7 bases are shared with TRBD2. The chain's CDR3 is CASSQDMTSSDTQYF. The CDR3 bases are TGCGCCAGCAGCCAAGATATGACTAGCTCAGATACGCAGTATTTT.